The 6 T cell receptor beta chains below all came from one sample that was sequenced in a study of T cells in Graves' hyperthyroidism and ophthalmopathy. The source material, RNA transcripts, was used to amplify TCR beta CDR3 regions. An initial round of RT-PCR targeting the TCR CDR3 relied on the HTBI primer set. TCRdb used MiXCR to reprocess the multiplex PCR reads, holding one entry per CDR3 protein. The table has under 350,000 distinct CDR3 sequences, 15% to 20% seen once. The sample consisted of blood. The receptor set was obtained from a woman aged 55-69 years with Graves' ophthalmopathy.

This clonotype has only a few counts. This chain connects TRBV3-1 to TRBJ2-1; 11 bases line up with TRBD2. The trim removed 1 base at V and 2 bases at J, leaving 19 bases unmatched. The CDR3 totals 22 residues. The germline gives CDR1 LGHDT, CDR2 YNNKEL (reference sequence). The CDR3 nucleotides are TGTGCCAGCAGCCAAGGTGTCCATTCTAGCGGGAGGTCCTCTATGGCCTACAATGAGCAGTTCTTC. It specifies CASSQGVHSSGRSSMAYNEQFF.

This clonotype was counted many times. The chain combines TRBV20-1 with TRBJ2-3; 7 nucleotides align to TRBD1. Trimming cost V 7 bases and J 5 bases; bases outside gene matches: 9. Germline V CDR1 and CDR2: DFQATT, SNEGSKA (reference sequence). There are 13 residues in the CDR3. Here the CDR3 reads CSVRQGTGDTQYF. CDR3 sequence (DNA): TGCAGTGTTCGACAGGGAACGGGAGATACGCAGTATTTT.

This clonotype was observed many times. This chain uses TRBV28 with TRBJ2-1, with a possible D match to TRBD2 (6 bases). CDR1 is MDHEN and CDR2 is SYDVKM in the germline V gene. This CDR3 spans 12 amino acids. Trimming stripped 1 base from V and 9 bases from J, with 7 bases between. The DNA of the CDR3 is TGTGCCAGCAGTTTATTCGGGGGTGAGCAGTTCTTC. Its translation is CASSLFGGEQFF.

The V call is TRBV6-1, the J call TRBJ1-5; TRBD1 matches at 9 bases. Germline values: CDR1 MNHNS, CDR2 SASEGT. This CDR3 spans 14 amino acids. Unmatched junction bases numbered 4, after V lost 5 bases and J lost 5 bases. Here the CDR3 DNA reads TGTGCCAGCAGTTCACAGGGGGCGGATCAGCCCCAGCATTTT. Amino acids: CASSSQGADQPQHF.

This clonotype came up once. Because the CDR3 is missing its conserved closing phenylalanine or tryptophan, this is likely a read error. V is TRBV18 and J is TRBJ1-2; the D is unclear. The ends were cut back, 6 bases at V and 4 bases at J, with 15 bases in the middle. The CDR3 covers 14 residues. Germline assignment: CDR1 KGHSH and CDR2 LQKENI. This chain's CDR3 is CASSPPGRSYGYTL. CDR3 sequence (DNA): TGTGCCAGCTCGCCCCCCGGCAGATCCTATGGCTACACCCTC.

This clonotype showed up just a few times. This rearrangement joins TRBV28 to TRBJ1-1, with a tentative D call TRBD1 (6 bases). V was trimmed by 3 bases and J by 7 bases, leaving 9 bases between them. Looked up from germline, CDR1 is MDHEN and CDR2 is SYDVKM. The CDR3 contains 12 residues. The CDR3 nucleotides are TGTGCCAGCAGTTTTTCAGGGGTTGAAGCTTTCTTT. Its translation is CASSFSGVEAFF.